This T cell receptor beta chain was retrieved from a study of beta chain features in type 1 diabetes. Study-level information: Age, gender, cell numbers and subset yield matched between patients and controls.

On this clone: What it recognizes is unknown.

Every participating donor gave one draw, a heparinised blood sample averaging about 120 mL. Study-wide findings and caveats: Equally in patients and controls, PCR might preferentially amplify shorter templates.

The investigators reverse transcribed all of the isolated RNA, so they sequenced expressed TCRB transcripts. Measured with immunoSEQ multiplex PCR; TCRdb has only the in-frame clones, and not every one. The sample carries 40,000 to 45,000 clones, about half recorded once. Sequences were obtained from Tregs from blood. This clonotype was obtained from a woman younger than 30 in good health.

CDR3 region: CASTSSRTSAHLNEQFF. CDR3 coding DNA: TGTGCCAGTACTAGTTCCCGGACTAGCGCCCATCTCAATGAGCAGTTCTTC. V and J are TRBV19 and TRBJ2-1; 9 bases align to TRBD2. The germline V gene encodes CDR1 LNHDA and CDR2 SQIVND (reference sequence). The V segment lost 7 bases and the J segment 6 bases; nucleotides outside the gene matches: 16. This CDR3 spans 17 amino acids. The complete variable domain, with remaining parts taken from reference TRBV19 and TRBJ2-1, reads DGGITQSPKYLFRKEGQNVTLSCEQNLNHDAMYWYRQDPGQGLRLIYYSQIVNDFQKGDIAEGYSVSREKKESFPLTVTSAQKNPTAFYLCASTSSRTSAHLNEQFFGPGTRLTVL.